This T cell receptor beta chain appears in the sequencing data of a study of OX40 agonist ivuxolimab in advanced cancers. Background on the study: At doses from 0.01 to 10 mg/kg, patients were given intravenous ivuxolimab every 2 weeks. The mean age was approximately 56 years, ranging from roughly 23 to 79, with approximately 83% of participants male.

Broader study findings: What antigens the expanded peripheral T cells recognized was never established. Expansion of clones was among the lowest in partial responders at 0.1-3.0 mg/kg.

Trimming stripped 0 bases from V and 0 bases from J, with 7 bases between. Per germline, CDR1 SGHTS and CDR2 YDEGEE. The length of the CDR3 is 16 residues. Profiling relied on immunoSEQ multiplex PCR, and the TCRdb table lists in-frame clones only, not all of them. The data contain about 46,000 clones, roughly 91% of them seen just once; the ten biggest clones take up approximately 4.4%. As concerns this clone: Its target is unknown.

V and J are TRBV5-8 and TRBJ1-6; D call uncertain. The source was CD4+ or CD8+ T cells sorted from blood, collected in a trial of the OX40 agonist ivuxolimab. This TCR was sampled from an adult with an advanced solid tumor such as melanoma, head and neck, liver or kidney cancer. CDR3 loop: CASSLEEGSYNSPLHF. The CDR3, as DNA: TGTGCCAGCAGCTTGGAGGAGGGCTCCTATAATTCACCCCTCCACTTT.